This T cell receptor beta chain was identified during a study of blood T cell repertoires in COVID-19. Data came from immunoSEQ multiplex PCR; TCRdb stores just in-frame clones and leaves some out. The sample has around 250,000 clones; 80% to 85% are singletons. This CDR3 is built from 15 residues. Germline CDR1 is MNHEY and CDR2 is SVGAGI. Trimming removed 4 bases at V and 0 bases at J, with 10 bases between. This sequence joins TRBV6-5 and TRBJ1-5; D unresolved. The sequence derives from a man aged 45-65 years with active or convalescent COVID-19. The sample comprised peripheral blood. In DNA form, the CDR3 reads TGTGCCAGCAGTTCCTATTCTTATAGCAATCAGCCCCAGCATTTT. Residues: CASSSYSYSNQPQHF.